What follows is one TCR beta chain and its context. Antigen unknown. This CDR3 has 15 amino acids. Germline V lookup: CDR1 LGHNA, CDR2 YSLEER. V was clipped by 2 bases and J by 5 bases, with 13 bases between them. The record originates from a study of pediatric ulcerative colitis. Study details: Disease was pancolitis in about 7 and left-sided in two, histology-confirmed.

Sequencing used immunoSEQ multiplex PCR; TCRdb keeps in-frame clones, though not all of them. Altogether about 64,000 clones are present, more than 60% being singletons, with the ten largest covering about 5.2%. Study-wide findings and caveats: This repertoire reflects total lymphocytes rather than subpopulations like regulatory T cells. In rectum, acute severe colitis had expanded clones and less diversity. Ulcerative colitis patients shared more blood-rectal clones than controls.

This TCR derives from a boy aged 5-17 years with moderate ulcerative colitis. Sequences were obtained from blood. This sequence joins TRBV4-3 and TRBJ1-5; no clear D gene. The CDR3 here is CASSQSTVSDQPQHF. The CDR3 DNA reads as TGCGCCAGCAGCCAAAGTACGGTCAGCGATCAGCCCCAGCATTTT.